A single sample gave rise to the 6 T cell receptor beta chains below, sequenced in a study of OX40 agonist ivuxolimab in advanced cancers. Repertoires were generated with immunoSEQ multiplex PCR, while TCRdb's copy carries only in-frame clones and drops some. The sample shows about 82,000 clones, about nine tenths of them seen only once. The sequenced sample was CD4+ or CD8+ T cells sorted from blood, obtained in a trial of the OX40 agonist ivuxolimab. These receptors all come from an adult with an advanced solid tumor such as melanoma, head and neck, liver or kidney cancer.

This rearrangement joins TRBV28 to TRBJ1-6; possible D gene TRBD1, 5 bases. Germline assignment: CDR1 MDHEN and CDR2 SYDVKM. V was shortened by 5 bases and J by 9 bases, with 11 bases between the two germline ends. The CDR3 totals 13 residues. The CDR3 DNA is TGTGCCAGCAGTCTTGCGGGACTTTCACCCCTCCACTTT. Residues: CASSLAGLSPLHF.

This clone was recorded once. The CDR3 DNA is TGTGCCAGCAGTTCCCGGGAGCTTGGGGTCTCCTACAATGAGCAGTTCTTC. It codes for CASSSRELGVSYNEQFF. The chain has TRBV28 and TRBJ2-1; maybe TRBD2 (6 bases). Trimming stripped 4 bases from V and 0 bases from J, with 16 bases between. CDR3 length: 17 amino acids. CDR1 is MDHEN and CDR2 is SYDVKM in the germline V gene.

With regard to this clone: Other DNA sequences in the sample encode the same CDR3. The chain has TRBV18 and TRBJ2-7, with 8 bases fitting TRBD1. Germline-derived CDR1 and CDR2 are KGHSH and LQKENI. The J segment lost 4 bases and the V segment lost 3 bases, leaving 5 bases of the junction unmatched. The length of the CDR3 is 14 residues. The CDR3 region is CASSPGQGLYEQYF. In nucleotides, the CDR3 is TGTGCCAGCTCACCTGGACAGGGATTGTACGAGCAGTACTTC.

V usage is TRBV28 and J usage is TRBJ2-2; D is ambiguous. V lost 6 bases to trimming and J lost 5 bases, with 13 bases between them. The CDR3 extends over 14 amino acids. Germline values: CDR1 MDHEN, CDR2 SYDVKM. CDR3 in DNA: TGTGCCAGCAGCCCCCGGCTAGTTACCGGGGAGCTGTTTTTT. It translates to CASSPRLVTGELFF.

This clone has a handful of counts. The rearrangement links TRBV11-3 to TRBJ1-3; D is unclear. The CDR3 runs 15 residues. The germline CDR1 and CDR2 sequences are SGHNT and YENEEA. Trimming removed 2 bases at V and 2 bases at J, with 10 bases between. CDR3 amino acids: CASSLNGGTGNTIYF. The CDR3 coding sequence is TGTGCCAGCAGCTTAAATGGAGGGACTGGAAACACCATATATTTT.

The V and J genes are TRBV5-1 and TRBJ2-7, with 12 bases lining up with TRBD1. The CDR3 runs 17 residues. Trimming removed 4 bases from V and 6 bases from J; junction bases left unmatched: 14. CDR1 SGHRS and CDR2 YFSETQ come from the germline V gene. CDR3 sequence: CASSVGVSGTGGAEQYF. The CDR3 bases are TGCGCCAGCAGCGTGGGGGTCTCCGGGACAGGGGGCGCCGAGCAGTACTTC.